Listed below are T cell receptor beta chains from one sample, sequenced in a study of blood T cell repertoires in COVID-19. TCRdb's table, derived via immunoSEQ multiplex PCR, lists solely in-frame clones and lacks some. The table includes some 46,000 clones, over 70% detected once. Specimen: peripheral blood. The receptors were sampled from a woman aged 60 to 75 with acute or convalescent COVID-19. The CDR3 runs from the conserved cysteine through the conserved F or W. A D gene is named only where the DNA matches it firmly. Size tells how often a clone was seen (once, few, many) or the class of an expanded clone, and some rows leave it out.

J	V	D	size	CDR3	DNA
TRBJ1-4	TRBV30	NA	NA	CALRQFLNEKLFF	TGTGCGTTACGACAGTTTTTAAATGAAAAACTGTTTTTT
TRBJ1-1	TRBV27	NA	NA	CASSLSPVMNTEAFF	TGTGCCAGCAGTTTATCCCCAGTTATGAACACTGAAGCTTTCTTT
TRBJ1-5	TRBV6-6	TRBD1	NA	CASSYETGTDQPQHF	TGTGCCAGCAGTTACGAGACAGGGACCGATCAGCCCCAGCATTTT
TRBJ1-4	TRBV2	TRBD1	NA	CASRTGGREKLFF	TGTGCCAGCAGGACAGGGGGCCGCGAAAAACTGTTTTTT
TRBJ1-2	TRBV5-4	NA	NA	CAFGEGGYGYTF	TGTGCCTTCGGTGAGGGCGGCTATGGCTACACCTTC
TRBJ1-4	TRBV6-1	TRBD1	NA	CASSDIQGIWGNEKLFF	TGTGCCAGCAGTGACATACAGGGGATATGGGGTAATGAAAAACTGTTTTTT
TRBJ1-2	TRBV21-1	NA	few	CASSKTQPGYTF	TGTGCCAGCAGCAAAACACAGCCCGGCTACACCTTC
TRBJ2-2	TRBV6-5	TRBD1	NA	CASSYRTGVDTGELFF	TGTGCCAGCAGTTACCGGACAGGGGTTGACACCGGGGAGCTGTTTTTT
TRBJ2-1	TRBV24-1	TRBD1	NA	CATSDSGPGQGAGEQFF	TGTGCCACCAGTGATTCGGGCCCGGGACAGGGGGCAGGTGAGCAGTTCTTC
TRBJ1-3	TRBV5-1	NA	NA	CASSLTPDRTGNTIYF	TGCGCCAGCAGCTTGACTCCTGACAGGACAGGAAACACCATATATTTT
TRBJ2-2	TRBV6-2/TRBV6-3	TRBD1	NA	CASSTGQGRSGELFF	TGTGCCAGCAGTACGGGACAGGGGCGTAGCGGGGAGCTGTTTTTT
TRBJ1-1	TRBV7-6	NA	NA	CASSLRGRGVVDTEAFF	TGTGCCAGCAGCTTAAGGGGCCGGGGGGTCGTGGACACTGAAGCTTTCTTT
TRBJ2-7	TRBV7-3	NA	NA	CASSLQGGSYEQYF	TGTGCCAGCAGCTTACAAGGCGGATCCTACGAGCAGTACTTC
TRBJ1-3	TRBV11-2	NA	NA	CASSPPEGAGRNTIYF	TGTGCCAGCAGCCCCCCTGAAGGCGCAGGGCGAAACACCATATATTTT
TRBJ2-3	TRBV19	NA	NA	CASSPTSSTDTQYF	TGTGCCAGTAGCCCCACATCTAGCACAGATACGCAGTATTTT
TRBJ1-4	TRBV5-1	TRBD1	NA	CASRGDRGSEKLFF	TGCGCCAGCAGAGGCGACAGGGGTAGTGAAAAACTGTTTTTT
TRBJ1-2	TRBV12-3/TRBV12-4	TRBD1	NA	CASTRQGDYGYTF	TGTGCCAGCACCCGACAGGGCGACTATGGCTACACCTTC
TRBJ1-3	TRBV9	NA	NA	CASSQRGQGVTNTIYF	TGTGCCAGCAGCCAGCGGGGCCAAGGCGTGACGAACACCATATATTTT
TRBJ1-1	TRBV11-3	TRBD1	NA	CASTDREVGEAFF	TGTGCCAGCACAGACAGGGAAGTTGGTGAAGCTTTCTTT
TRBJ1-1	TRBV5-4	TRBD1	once	CASSLKTGRTEAFF	TGTGCCAGCAGCTTGAAGACAGGGCGGACTGAAGCTTTCTTT
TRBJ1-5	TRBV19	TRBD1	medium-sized	CASSIGTGGNQPQHF	TGTGCCAGTAGTATCGGGACAGGCGGTAATCAGCCCCAGCATTTT
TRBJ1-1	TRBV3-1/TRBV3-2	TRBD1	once	CASSQGGQGLTEAFF	TGTGCCAGCAGCCAAGGTGGACAGGGCCTCACTGAAGCTTTCTTT
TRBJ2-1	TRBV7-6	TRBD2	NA	CASSLLVGGAYNEQFF	TGTGCCAGCAGCTTATTAGTCGGGGGGGCCTACAATGAGCAGTTCTTC
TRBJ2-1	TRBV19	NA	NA	CASSIEYNEQFF	TGTGCCAGTAGTATTGAGTACAATGAGCAGTTCTTC
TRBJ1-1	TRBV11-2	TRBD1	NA	CASRPDRLNTEAFF	TGTGCCAGCAGACCGGACAGGCTGAACACTGAAGCTTTCTTT
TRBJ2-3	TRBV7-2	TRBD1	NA	CASSPRTGGTDTQYF	TGTGCCAGCAGCCCCCGGACAGGGGGGACAGATACGCAGTATTTT
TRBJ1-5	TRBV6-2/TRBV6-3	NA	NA	CASSYAVFQPQHF	TGTGCCAGCAGTTACGCGGTTTTTCAGCCCCAGCATTTT